A single sample is the source of the 9 T cell receptor beta chains below, sequenced in a study of shared clonotypes between healthy human individuals. Assay: immunoSEQ multiplex PCR; the TCRdb copy retains only in-frame clones and omits some. The sample includes about 1,900,000 clones, approximately 94% of them seen just once. The naive CD8 fraction comprised CD45RO-negative cells positively selected for CCR7 and excluded terminally differentiated effector memory CD45RA+ cells. The sequencing input was naive CD8+ T cells sorted from blood. Receptors were obtained from a young man in good health.

J is TRBJ2-7 and V is TRBV7-6, with a tentative D call TRBD2 (5 bases). The CDR3 length is 15 residues. V was pared by 6 bases and J by 2 bases, with 17 bases between. Germline V gene data show CDR1 as SGHVS and CDR2 as FNYEAQ. The CDR3 reads CASSINPGKAYEQYF. CDR3 nucleotide sequence: TGTGCCAGCAGTATCAATCCGGGAAAAGCCTACGAGCAGTACTTC.

The chain joins TRBV7-6 to TRBJ2-7; D gene ambiguous. The germline V gene has CDR1 SGHVS and CDR2 FNYEAQ. V was cut by 6 bases and J by 5 bases, with 8 bases left in between. The CDR3 spans 11 residues. In DNA form, the CDR3 reads TGTGCCAGCAGAAGCGCGAACGAGCAGTACTTC. Its translation is CASRSANEQYF.

The V and J genes are TRBV7-6 and TRBJ2-7; TRBD2 matches at 7 bases. The length of the CDR3 is 14 residues. Germline V gene sequence: CDR1 SGHVS, CDR2 FNYEAQ. The ends lost 2 bases at V and 2 bases at J; junction bases unmatched: 3. The CDR3 spells CASSLKAGAYEQYF. CDR3 sequence (DNA): TGTGCCAGCAGCTTAAAGGCGGGGGCCTACGAGCAGTACTTC. Drawing the rest from reference TRBV7-6 and TRBJ2-7, the complete variable domain is GAGVSQSPRYKVTKRGQDVALRCDPISGHVSLYWYRQALGQGPEFLTYFNYEAQQDKSGLPNDRFSAERPEGSISTLTIQRTEQRDSAMYRCASSLKAGAYEQYFGPGTRLTVT.

V is TRBV10-3 and J is TRBJ2-7; possibly TRBD2 for D (6 bases). Germline CDR1 ENHRY, CDR2 SYGVKD. This CDR3 comprises 16 residues. V lost 0 bases and J 3 bases, leaving 15 bases between the germline ends. In DNA, the CDR3 is TGTGCCATCAGTGAGTCTGCGGGGCAGGGAGACTACGAGCAGTACTTC. It encodes CAISESAGQGDYEQYF.

The chain recombines TRBV12-2 with TRBJ2-4; TRBD2, the table's D call, was not compared with the DNA. TRBV12-2 is listed as a pseudogene. CDR3 length: 16 amino acids. CDR3: CASRLPSAGVPNIQYF. CDR3 coding DNA: TGTGCAAGTCGCTTACCTTCAGCGGGAGTACCGAACATTCAGTACTTC.

The chain has TRBV19 and TRBJ2-7; D is unresolved. V gave up 9 bases and J gave up 2 bases, with 11 bases separating them. CDR3 length: 12 amino acids. CDR1 and CDR2 (germline): LNHDA, SQIVND (reference sequence). Here the CDR3 reads CASRQDPYEQYF. In nucleotides, the CDR3 is TGTGCCAGCAGACAAGACCCCTACGAGCAGTACTTC.

Regarding this clone: Other nucleotide sequences from this sample produce the same CDR3. V and J are TRBV5-6 and TRBJ2-1; no clear D gene. The CDR3 spans 12 residues. CDR1 and CDR2 (germline): SGHDT, YYEEEE. V lost 5 bases to trimming and J lost 7 bases, with 10 bases between them. CDR3: CASSFLGNEQFF. CDR3 in DNA: TGTGCCAGCAGTTTTCTGGGGAATGAGCAGTTCTTC.

CDR3 nucleotides: TGTGCCAGCAGCTTAGATGTGGGGGCGCCCCAGCATTTT. This translates into CASSLDVGAPQHF. V is TRBV11-2 and J is TRBJ1-5; TRBD1 is a possible D gene (6 bases). Trimming stripped 0 bases from V and 9 bases from J, with 9 bases between. The germline V gene encodes CDR1 SGHAT and CDR2 FQNNGV. The CDR3 runs 13 residues.

J is TRBJ2-7 and V is TRBV27; maybe TRBD2 (6 bases). V was trimmed by 2 bases and J by 3 bases, leaving 17 bases between them. Per the germline V gene, CDR1 is MNHEY and CDR2 is SMNVEV (reference sequence). The CDR3 has 16 residues. Here the CDR3 reads CASSLLGPRGLYEQYF. The CDR3 DNA sequence: TGTGCCAGCAGTTTACTGGGCCCGCGGGGACTCTACGAGCAGTACTTC.